Presented here are 3 T cell receptor beta chains from one specimen sequenced in a study of blood T cell repertoires in COVID-19. Data came from immunoSEQ multiplex PCR; TCRdb stores just in-frame clones and leaves some out. The table records 110,000 or so clones, 81% of them present only once. The specimen sequenced was peripheral blood. All receptors come from a man aged 50 or older with acute or convalescent COVID-19.

The chain has TRBV27 and TRBJ2-2, with 11 positions matching TRBD2. The germline CDR1 and CDR2 sequences are MNHEY and SMNVEV (reference sequence). The CDR3 is 17 residues long. The ends lost 5 bases at V and 3 bases at J; junction bases unmatched: 8. CDR3 region: CASSILTSGGYTGELFF. Here the CDR3 DNA reads TGTGCCAGCAGTATACTTACTAGCGGGGGATACACCGGGGAGCTGTTTTTT.

V is TRBV12-5 and J is TRBJ2-5, with a tentative D call TRBD2 (7 bases). Per the germline V gene, CDR1 is LGHNT and CDR2 is FRNRAP. Trimming removed 0 bases from V and 1 base from J, with 15 bases in between. The CDR3 is 17 residues long. This chain's CDR3 is CASGLVQAGAPQETQYF. In DNA form, the CDR3 reads TGTGCTAGTGGTTTGGTTCAGGCGGGGGCCCCCCAAGAGACCCAGTACTTC.

This sequence joins TRBV6-1 and TRBJ1-2; the D gene is possibly TRBD1 (5 bases). Trimming shortened V by 0 bases and J by 2 bases, and 10 bases separated the two germline ends. The CDR3 sequence is 15 residues long. Germline CDR1 is MNHNS and CDR2 is SASEGT. The CDR3 is CASSEAPGVNYGYTF. DNA for the CDR3: TGTGCCAGCAGTGAAGCGCCGGGGGTAAACTATGGCTACACCTTC.